This is a list of T cell receptor beta chains from one sample in a study of blood T cells in healthy people across ages. TCRdb re-analysed the 5' RACE reads in MiXCR, keeping a single row per CDR3 protein. The sample contains 1.8 million or so distinct CDR3 sequences, 39% of which appear only once. Sequencing used blood. Receptors were obtained from a human donor in good health. Both conserved end residues are part of each CDR3. A D gene is named only where the DNA matches it firmly. A row's size may be missing; if present it is once, few, many or a size class.

TRBV7-9	TRBJ2-5	-	18	TRBD1	CASSSTNYGTGGQETQYF	TGTGCCAGCAGCTCGACAAATTATGGGACAGGGGGACAAGAGACCCAGTACTTC
TRBV2	TRBJ2-1	-	16	TRBD2	CTSIGLAGGSGNEQFF	TGTACCAGCATCGGACTAGCGGGGGGCTCGGGGAATGAGCAGTTCTTC
TRBV6-2/TRBV6-3	TRBJ2-7	-	15	TRBD1	CASSSLDRVTYEQYF	TGTGCCAGCAGTTCCTTGGACAGGGTTACCTACGAGCAGTACTTC
TRBV7-9	TRBJ1-1	-	16	TRBD1	CASSSRTTGKNTEAFF	TGTGCCAGCAGCTCCCGGACGACAGGGAAAAACACTGAAGCTTTCTTT
TRBV5-6	TRBJ1-2	-	14	-	CASSLTGFPYGYTF	TGTGCCAGCAGTTTAACAGGGTTCCCCTATGGCTACACCTTC
TRBV5-8	TRBJ1-1	few	13	-	CASTPWGAPEAFF	TGTGCCAGCACCCCTTGGGGGGCCCCTGAAGCTTTCTTT
TRBV5-1	TRBJ1-1	few	15	TRBD1	CASSVTGGEGTEAFF	TGCGCCAGCAGTGTGACAGGGGGAGAGGGGACTGAAGCTTTCTTT
TRBV2	TRBJ2-5	many	13	-	CASSVLGEETQYF	TGTGCCAGCAGTGTATTAGGGGAAGAGACCCAGTACTTC
TRBV5-1	TRBJ1-2	-	17	TRBD1	CASSLVGQGVEDYGYTF	TGCGCCAGCAGCTTGGTGGGACAGGGGGTTGAGGACTATGGCTACACCTTC
TRBV5-1	TRBJ2-6	many	16	TRBD1	CASSWTGGGGANVLTF	TGCGCCAGCAGCTGGACAGGGGGCGGTGGGGCCAACGTCCTGACTTTC
TRBV7-9	TRBJ2-7	many	13	-	CASSLSGNYEQYF	TGTGCCAGCAGTCTCAGCGGAAACTACGAGCAGTACTTC
TRBV7-6	TRBJ1-1	-	14	-	CASSLDTGVTEAFF	TGTGCCAGCAGCTTAGACACCGGCGTCACTGAAGCTTTCTTT
TRBV6-2/TRBV6-3	TRBJ1-5	-	19	TRBD1	CASSYSRNGTGRSNQPQHF	TGTGCCAGCAGTTACTCGAGGAATGGGACAGGAAGAAGCAATCAGCCCCAGCATTTT
TRBV20-1	TRBJ2-7	-	12	-	CSASAHSYEQYF	TGCAGTGCTAGTGCCCACTCCTACGAGCAGTACTTC
TRBV20-1	TRBJ2-7	-	16	TRBD1	CSASRTGTGLTYEQYF	TGCAGTGCTTCCAGAACCGGGACAGGACTAACCTACGAGCAGTACTTC
TRBV28	TRBJ1-5	-	15	-	CASSPPDRSNQPQHF	TGTGCCAGCAGTCCCCCCGACAGGAGCAATCAGCCCCAGCATTTT
TRBV3-1	TRBJ2-3	few	14	-	CASSQDFSTDTQYF	TGTGCCAGCAGCCAGGACTTTAGCACAGATACGCAGTATTTT
TRBV4-2	TRBJ2-3	-	18	-	CASSQGGGGGLITDTQYF	TGTGCCAGCAGCCAAGGGGGGGGCGGGGGCCTTATCACAGATACGCAGTATTTT
TRBV6-5	TRBJ1-6	few	15	-	CASNSGSSYNSPLHF	TGTGCCAGCAATAGCGGGAGCTCCTATAATTCACCCCTCCACTTT
TRBV20-1	TRBJ1-2	few	13	-	CSALRQDTYGYTF	TGCAGTGCTTTAAGACAGGATACCTATGGCTACACCTTC
TRBV12-3/TRBV12-4	TRBJ2-7	few	17	TRBD1	CASSPFSGQVKSYEQYF	TGTGCCAGCAGCCCTTTCTCGGGACAGGTAAAGTCCTACGAGCAGTACTTC
TRBV5-1	TRBJ2-7	few	14	TRBD1	CASRGQGVNYEQYF	TGCGCCAGCAGAGGACAGGGGGTTAACTACGAGCAGTACTTC
TRBV6-5	TRBJ1-6	-	14	-	CASRADFYNSPLHF	TGTGCCAGCAGGGCAGATTTCTATAATTCACCCCTCCACTTT